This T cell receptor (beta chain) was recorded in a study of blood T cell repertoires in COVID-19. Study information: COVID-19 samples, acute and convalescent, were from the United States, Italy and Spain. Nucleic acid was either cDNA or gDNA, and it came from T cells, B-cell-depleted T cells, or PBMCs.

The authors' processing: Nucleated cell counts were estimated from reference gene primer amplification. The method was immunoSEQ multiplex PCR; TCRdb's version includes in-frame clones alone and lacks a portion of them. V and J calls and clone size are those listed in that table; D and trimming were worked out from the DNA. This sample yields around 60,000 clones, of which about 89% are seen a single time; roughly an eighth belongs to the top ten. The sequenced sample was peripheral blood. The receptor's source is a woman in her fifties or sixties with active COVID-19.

DNA for the CDR3: TGTGCCAGCAGCTTGGATCCCGGGGGAACATACAATGAGCAGTTCTTC. Its translation: CASSLDPGGTYNEQFF. The gene calls are TRBV5-4 and TRBJ2-1, with a weak D call TRBD2 (6 bases). The CDR3 length is 16 residues. The V end lost 0 bases, the J end lost 4 bases, and 14 bases lay between the germline ends. Germline assignment: CDR1 SGHNT and CDR2 YYREEE (reference sequence).